Following are 20 T cell receptor beta chains from one sample sequenced in a study of CD8+ T cells in alopecia areata. Sequencing templates came from extracted RNA that was reverse transcribed into cDNA. Some clones are missing from TCRdb's copy, which holds only in-frame ones; the method was immunoSEQ multiplex PCR. Of 150,000 to 250,000 clones in the sample, roughly 50% are singletons; the top ten hold 5% to 6%. Treatment indicated: oral pan-JAK inhibitor, 5-10 mg twice daily. Sequences were derived from CD4+ T cells sorted from blood, sampled at week 24, from a patient treated with tofacitinib. The origin of the receptors is a human donor with alopecia areata.

J is TRBJ2-5 and V is TRBV2, with TRBD1 matching 7 bases. V dropped 6 bases and J dropped 4; count of bases not matched to a gene: 5. Germline V gives CDR1 SNHLY, CDR2 FYNNEI. This CDR3 spans 13 amino acids. CDR3 sequence: CASRGQSGETQYF. In nucleotides, the CDR3 is TGTGCCAGCAGGGGACAGAGTGGAGAGACCCAGTACTTC. Using reference TRBV2 and TRBJ2-5 for the parts outside the CDR3, the full variable domain is EPEVTQTPSHQVTQMGQEVILRCVPISNHLYFYWYRQILGQKVEFLVSFYNNEISEKSEIFDDQFSVERPDGSNFTLKIRSTKLEDSAMYFCASRGQSGETQYFGPGTRLLVL.

V usage is TRBV30 and J usage is TRBJ1-5; D is perhaps TRBD1 (6 bases). Trimming left V 5 bases short and J 3 bases short, with 11 bases between. The germline V gene encodes CDR1 GTSNPN and CDR2 SVGIG (reference sequence). The CDR3 spans 13 residues. The CDR3 DNA is TGTGCCTGGCAAACAGGGCCCAATCAGCCCCAGCATTTT. Residues: CAWQTGPNQPQHF.

The V gene is TRBV9, the J gene TRBJ2-2; D unclear. V lost 2 bases and J 1 base, leaving 3 bases between the germline ends. From germline, CDR1 is SGDLS and CDR2 YYNGEE. This CDR3 contains 13 residues. CDR3 sequence reads: CASSVQNTGELFF. In DNA, the CDR3 is TGTGCCAGCAGCGTGCAGAACACCGGGGAGCTGTTTTTT. The full variable domain, completed using reference TRBV9 and TRBJ2-2, is DSGVTQTPKHLITATGQRVTLRCSPRSGDLSVYWYQQSLDQGLQFLIQYYNGEERAKGNILERFSAQQFPDLHSELNLSSLELGDSALYFCASSVQNTGELFFGEGSRLTVL.

J is TRBJ2-1 and V is TRBV27; a weak D match, TRBD1 (5 bases). The CDR3 is 13 amino acids. CDR1 and CDR2 (germline): MNHEY, SMNVEV (reference sequence). V was pared by 4 bases and J by 9 bases, with 13 bases between. The CDR3 coding sequence is TGTGCCAGCAGTTCGGGTGGACAACTTGAGCAGTTCTTC. This sequence encodes CASSSGGQLEQFF.

CDR3 residues: CASSPRPLLGDNEQFF. CDR3 bases: TGTGCCAGCTCACCACGTCCTCTCCTGGGGGACAATGAGCAGTTCTTC. The chain links TRBV18 to TRBJ2-1, with D perhaps matching TRBD1 or TRBD2 (5 bases each). The germline V and J ends were trimmed by 1 base and 5 bases, with 15 bases remaining between them. Germline assignment: CDR1 KGHSH and CDR2 LQKENI. The CDR3 is 16 residues long.

The V call is TRBV2, the J call TRBJ2-5, with TRBD2 identical over 10 bases. This CDR3 spans 15 amino acids. CDR1 is SNHLY, CDR2 FYNNEI, per germline. V lost 6 bases to trimming and J lost 9 bases; unmatched junction nucleotides: 13. CDR3 bases: TGTGCCAGCAGCGAAAGACTAGCGGGCCTTGGGTCCCAGTACTTC. Translation gives CASSERLAGLGSQYF.

The rearrangement joins TRBV9 to TRBJ1-6; 7 nucleotides match TRBD1. Germline values: CDR1 SGDLS, CDR2 YYNGEE. J was trimmed by 5 bases and V by 3 bases; bases with no gene match: 2. This CDR3 region has 14 residues. CDR3 DNA: TGTGCCAGCAGCGGGGGACAGAATAATTCACCCCTCCACTTT. Amino acids: CASSGGQNNSPLHF.

The V gene is TRBV7-9, the J gene TRBJ1-2; 8 bases match TRBD1. J gave up 4 bases and V 6 bases, and 7 bases lay outside the gene matches. CDR3 length: 14 residues. The germline gives CDR1 SEHNR, CDR2 FQNEAQ (reference sequence). The chain's CDR3 is CASRPTGGAYGYTF. DNA for the CDR3: TGTGCCAGCAGACCTACAGGGGGTGCCTATGGCTACACCTTC.

The rearrangement uses TRBV11-2 and TRBJ2-1, with 9 bases lining up with TRBD2. Per germline, CDR1 SGHAT and CDR2 FQNNGV. The CDR3 has 16 residues. Trimming at V came to 1 base and at J to 0 bases, leaving 1 base not matched to a gene. In DNA form, the CDR3 reads TGTGCCAGCAGCTTAGGTAGCGGGAGCTCCTACAATGAGCAGTTCTTC. Translation gives CASSLGSGSSYNEQFF. Based on the CDR3 plus reference TRBV11-2 and TRBJ2-1, the full variable domain is EAGVAQSPRYKIIEKRQSVAFWCNPISGHATLYWYQQILGQGPKLLIQFQNNGVVDDSQLPKDRFSAERLKGVDSTLKIQPAKLEDSAVYLCASSLGSGSSYNEQFFGPGTRLTVL.

The V gene is TRBV5-1, the J gene TRBJ2-3; the match to TRBD2 covers 13 bases. J gave up 4 bases and V 4 bases, and 9 bases lay outside the gene matches. The CDR3 is 17 amino acids. Germline V gene data show CDR1 as SGHRS and CDR2 as YFSETQ. As DNA, the CDR3 is TGCGCCAGCAGCACTCGACTAGCGGGGGGTCGCGCAGATACGCAGTATTTT. This gives the protein CASSTRLAGGRADTQYF. Together with reference TRBV5-1 and TRBJ2-3, the CDR3 gives the full variable domain: KAGVTQTPRYLIKTRGQQVTLSCSPISGHRSVSWYQQTPGQGLQFLFEYFSETQRNKGNFPGRFSGRQFSNSRSEMNVSTLELGDSALYLCASSTRLAGGRADTQYFGPGTRLTVL.

Only one count was recorded for this clone. This chain connects TRBV1 to TRBJ2-1; the table's D gene call, TRBD2, was not cross checked with the DNA. TRBV1 is classified as a pseudogene. The CDR3 spans 16 residues. CDR3 residues: CTSSETASADSNEQFF. The CDR3 region has the DNA TGCACCAGCAGCGAGACCGCTAGTGCGGATTCCAATGAGCAGTTCTTC.

The V call is TRBV30, the J call TRBJ1-5; 7 nucleotides align to TRBD1. CDR1 is GTSNPN and CDR2 is SVGIG in the germline V gene (reference sequence). Trimming removed 1 base from V and 6 bases from J; junction bases left unmatched: 6. This CDR3 is built from 14 residues. CDR3 DNA sequence: TGTGCCTGGAGTGCCGTGACAGGGACTCAGCCCCAGCATTTT. Residues: CAWSAVTGTQPQHF. The variable domain in full, completed from reference TRBV30 and TRBJ1-5, reads SQTIHQWPATLVQPVGSPLSLECTVEGTSNPNLYWYRQAAGRGLQLLFYSVGIGQISSEVPQNLSASRPQDRQFILSSKKLLLSDSGFYLCAWSAVTGTQPQHFGDGTRLSIL.

The chain has TRBV7-8 and TRBJ2-4; TRBD1 aligns across 9 bases. This CDR3 contains 13 residues. CDR1 is SGHVS and CDR2 is FQNEAQ in the germline V gene. J was trimmed by 12 bases and V by 5 bases; bases with no gene match: 8. The DNA for the CDR3 is TGTGCCAGCAGCGTCGGACAGGGGCGCAGTCAGTACTTC. Translation gives CASSVGQGRSQYF.

The rearrangement joins TRBV7-2 to TRBJ1-3; D gene ambiguous. This CDR3 comprises 17 residues. Germline V CDR1 and CDR2: SGHTA, FQGNSA. V was clipped by 3 bases and J by 0 bases, with 15 bases between them. CDR3 sequence reads: CASSLGLGVNSGNTIYF. The CDR3 DNA is TGTGCCAGCAGCTTGGGGTTGGGTGTCAACTCTGGAAACACCATATATTTT. Based on the CDR3 plus reference TRBV7-2 and TRBJ1-3, the full variable domain is GAGVSQSPSNKVTEKGKDVELRCDPISGHTALYWYRQSLGQGLEFLIYFQGNSAPDKSGLPSDRFSAERTGGSVSTLTIQRTQQEDSAVYLCASSLGLGVNSGNTIYFGEGSWLTVV.

Only one count was recorded for this clone. The rearrangement links TRBV5-4 to TRBJ2-1; D might be TRBD2 (5 bases). The CDR3 loop spans 14 amino acids. Germline V gene lookup returns CDR1 SGHNT and CDR2 YYREEE (reference sequence). Trimming left V 4 bases short and J 6 bases short, with 14 bases between. The CDR3 loop is CASSPPDGINEQFF. The CDR3 nucleotides are TGTGCCAGCAGCCCACCCGACGGGATCAATGAGCAGTTCTTC.

The gene calls are TRBV18 and TRBJ1-1; D unclear. Between the trimmed V and J ends, which lost 1 base and 1 base, there was a span of 4 bases. Germline CDR1 and CDR2: KGHSH and LQKENI. This CDR3 spans 13 amino acids. CDR3 residues: CASSPQRNTEAFF. The CDR3 DNA follows: TGTGCCAGCTCACCACAGAGGAACACTGAAGCTTTCTTT.

The chain carries TRBV15 and TRBJ1-5; 10 bases fit TRBD1. The V and J ends lost 5 bases and 5 bases, in that order; junction bases with no gene match: 9. CDR3 size: 16 residues. Germline V gene lookup returns CDR1 LNHNV and CDR2 YYDKDF (reference sequence). The CDR3 sequence: CATSGTTGGFHQPQHF. The CDR3 nucleotides read TGTGCCACCAGCGGAACGACAGGGGGCTTTCATCAGCCCCAGCATTTT.

The chain uses TRBV5-4 and TRBJ1-2; D ambiguous. V lost 4 bases and J 7 bases, leaving 14 bases between the germline ends. Germline-derived CDR1 and CDR2 are SGHNT and YYREEE (reference sequence). The CDR3 contains 13 residues. The CDR3 region is CASSPPAGPGYTF. In nucleotides, the CDR3 is TGTGCCAGCAGCCCCCCCGCAGGACCTGGCTACACCTTC. Using reference TRBV5-4 and TRBJ1-2 for the parts outside the CDR3, the full variable domain is ETGVTQSPTHLIKTRGQQVTLRCSSQSGHNTVSWYQQALGQGPQFIFQYYREEENGRGNFPPRFSGLQFPNYSSELNVNALELDDSALYLCASSPPAGPGYTFGSGTRLTVV.

This chain uses TRBV28 with TRBJ2-7, with 8 positions matching TRBD2. J lost 4 bases, V lost 5 bases, and 10 bases had no gene match. The CDR3 length is 15 residues. The germline V gene has CDR1 MDHEN and CDR2 SYDVKM. CDR3 DNA sequence: TGTGCCAGCAGTCGTCCGGGACTAGATGAATACGAGCAGTACTTC. Protein sequence: CASSRPGLDEYEQYF.

CDR3: CASSSDRRANIQYF. The CDR3 nucleotides read TGTGCCAGCAGCTCCGATAGGAGGGCAAACATTCAGTACTTC. The chain uses TRBV5-4 and TRBJ2-4; D is perhaps TRBD2 (6 bases). Germline V lookup: CDR1 SGHNT, CDR2 YYREEE (reference sequence). The CDR3 spans 14 residues. Trimming removed 3 bases at V and 6 bases at J, with 13 bases between.